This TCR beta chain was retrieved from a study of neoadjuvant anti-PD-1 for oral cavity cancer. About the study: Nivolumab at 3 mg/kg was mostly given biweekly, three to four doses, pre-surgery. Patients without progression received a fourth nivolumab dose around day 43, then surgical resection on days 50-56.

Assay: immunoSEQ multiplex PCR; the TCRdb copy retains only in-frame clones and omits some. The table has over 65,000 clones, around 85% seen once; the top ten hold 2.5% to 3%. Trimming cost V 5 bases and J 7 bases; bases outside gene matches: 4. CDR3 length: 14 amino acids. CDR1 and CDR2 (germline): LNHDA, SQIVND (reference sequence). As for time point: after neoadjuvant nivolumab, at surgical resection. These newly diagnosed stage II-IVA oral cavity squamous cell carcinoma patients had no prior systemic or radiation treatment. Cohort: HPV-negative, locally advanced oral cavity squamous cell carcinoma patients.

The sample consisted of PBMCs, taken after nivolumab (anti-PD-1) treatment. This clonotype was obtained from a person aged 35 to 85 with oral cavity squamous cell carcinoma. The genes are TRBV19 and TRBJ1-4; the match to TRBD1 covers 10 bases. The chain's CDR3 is CASSRDRGSEKLFF. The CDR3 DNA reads TGTGCCAGTAGTCGGGACAGGGGTAGTGAAAAACTGTTTTTT.